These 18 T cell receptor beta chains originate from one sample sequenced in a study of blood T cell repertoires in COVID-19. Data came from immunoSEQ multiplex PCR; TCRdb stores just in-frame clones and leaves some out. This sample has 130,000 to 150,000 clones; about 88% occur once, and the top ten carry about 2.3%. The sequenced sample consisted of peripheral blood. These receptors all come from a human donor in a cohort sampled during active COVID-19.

The CDR3: CARPSGRLAGGKETQYF. CDR3 DNA sequence: TGTGCCAGGCCGTCGGGCCGACTAGCGGGAGGGAAAGAGACCCAGTACTTC. This chain uses TRBV21-1 with TRBJ2-5; the D call TRBD2 from the table was never checked on the DNA. TRBV21-1 has pseudogene status. The CDR3 is 17 residues long.

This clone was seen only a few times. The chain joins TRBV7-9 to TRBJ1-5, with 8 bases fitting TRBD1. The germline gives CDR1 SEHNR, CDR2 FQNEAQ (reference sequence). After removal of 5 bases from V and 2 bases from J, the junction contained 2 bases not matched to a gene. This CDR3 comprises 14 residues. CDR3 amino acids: CASSRGQGNQPQHF. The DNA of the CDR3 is TGTGCCAGCAGCCGGGGACAGGGCAATCAGCCCCAGCATTTT.

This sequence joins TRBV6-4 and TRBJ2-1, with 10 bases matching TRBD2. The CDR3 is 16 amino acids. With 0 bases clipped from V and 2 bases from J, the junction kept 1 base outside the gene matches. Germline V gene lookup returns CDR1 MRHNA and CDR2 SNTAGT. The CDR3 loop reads CASSDSTSGTYNEQFF. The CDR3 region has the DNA TGTGCCAGCAGTGACTCCACTAGCGGGACCTACAATGAGCAGTTCTTC.

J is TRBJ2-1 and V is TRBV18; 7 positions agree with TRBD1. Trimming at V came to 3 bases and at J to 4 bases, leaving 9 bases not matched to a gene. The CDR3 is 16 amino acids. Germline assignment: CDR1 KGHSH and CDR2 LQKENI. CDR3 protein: CASSPKGGGGYNEQFF. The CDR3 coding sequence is TGTGCCAGCTCACCCAAAGGGGGCGGTGGGTACAATGAGCAGTTCTTC.

CDR3 coding DNA: TGTGCCAGCAGCCCCGGACAGGGTTACACTGAAGCTTTCTTT. This codes for CASSPGQGYTEAFF. The chain carries TRBV9 and TRBJ1-1, with TRBD1 matching over 8 bases. CDR3 length: 14 amino acids. With 4 bases clipped from V and 3 bases from J, the junction kept 5 bases outside the gene matches. CDR1 and CDR2 from the germline V gene are SGDLS and YYNGEE. The complete variable domain, with remaining parts taken from reference TRBV9 and TRBJ1-1, reads DSGVTQTPKHLITATGQRVTLRCSPRSGDLSVYWYQQSLDQGLQFLIQYYNGEERAKGNILERFSAQQFPDLHSELNLSSLELGDSALYFCASSPGQGYTEAFFGQGTRLTVV.

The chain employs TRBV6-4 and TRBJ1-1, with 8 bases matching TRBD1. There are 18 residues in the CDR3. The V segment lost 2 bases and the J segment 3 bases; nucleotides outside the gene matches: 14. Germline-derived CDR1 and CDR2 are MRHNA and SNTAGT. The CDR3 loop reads CASSDPWTGFDVDTEAFF. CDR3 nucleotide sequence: TGTGCCAGCAGTGACCCCTGGACAGGGTTTGATGTAGACACTGAAGCTTTCTTT.

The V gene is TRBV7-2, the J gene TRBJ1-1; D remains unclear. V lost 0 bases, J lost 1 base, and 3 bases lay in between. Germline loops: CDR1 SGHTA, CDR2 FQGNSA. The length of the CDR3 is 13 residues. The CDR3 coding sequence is TGTGCCAGCAGCTTAGCCCAGAACACTGAAGCTTTCTTT. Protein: CASSLAQNTEAFF.

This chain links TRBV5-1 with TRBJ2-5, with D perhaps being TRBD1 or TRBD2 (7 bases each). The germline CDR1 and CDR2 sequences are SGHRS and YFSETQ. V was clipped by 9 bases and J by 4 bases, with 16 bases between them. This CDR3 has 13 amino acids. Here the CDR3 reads CATRGGFSETQYF. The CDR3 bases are TGCGCCACCAGGGGGGGGTTTTCAGAGACCCAGTACTTC.

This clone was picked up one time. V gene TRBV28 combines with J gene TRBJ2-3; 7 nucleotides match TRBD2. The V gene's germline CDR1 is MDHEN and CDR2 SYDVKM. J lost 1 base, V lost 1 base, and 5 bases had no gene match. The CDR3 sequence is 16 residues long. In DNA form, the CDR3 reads TGTGCCAGCAGTTTATTGGGGAGCGGGGGCACAGATACGCAGTATTTT. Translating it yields CASSLLGSGGTDTQYF.

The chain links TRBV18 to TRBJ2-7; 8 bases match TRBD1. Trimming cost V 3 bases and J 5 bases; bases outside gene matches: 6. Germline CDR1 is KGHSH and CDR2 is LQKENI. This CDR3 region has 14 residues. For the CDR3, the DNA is TGTGCCAGCTCACCGTTGGACAGGGACGACGAGCAGTACTTC. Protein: CASSPLDRDDEQYF.

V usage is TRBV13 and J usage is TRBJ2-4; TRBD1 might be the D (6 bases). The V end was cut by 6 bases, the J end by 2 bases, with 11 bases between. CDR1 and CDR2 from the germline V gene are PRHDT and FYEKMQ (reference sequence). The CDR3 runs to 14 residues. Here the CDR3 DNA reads TGTGCCAGCAGTCCACAGGGCTCCAAAAACATTCAGTACTTC. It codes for CASSPQGSKNIQYF.

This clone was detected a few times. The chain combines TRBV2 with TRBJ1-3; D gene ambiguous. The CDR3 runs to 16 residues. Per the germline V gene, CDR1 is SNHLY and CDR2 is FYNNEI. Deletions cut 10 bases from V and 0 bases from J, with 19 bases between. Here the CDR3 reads CAIVEGYWSSGNTIYF. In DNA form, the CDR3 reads TGTGCCATCGTGGAGGGATACTGGAGCTCTGGAAACACCATATATTTT. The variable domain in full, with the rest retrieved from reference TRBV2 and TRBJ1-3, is EPEVTQTPSHQVTQMGQEVILRCVPISNHLYFYWYRQILGQKVEFLVSFYNNEISEKSEIFDDQFSVERPDGSNFTLKIRSTKLEDSAMYFCAIVEGYWSSGNTIYFGEGSWLTVV.

The CDR3 here is CASSSGTGSGNTIYF. CDR3 nucleotides: TGTGCCAGCAGCTCCGGGACAGGGTCTGGAAACACCATATATTTT. This chain joins TRBV11-2 and TRBJ1-3, with 9 nucleotides matching TRBD1. V shed 4 bases, J shed 1 base, and the junction held 2 bases outside the gene matches. Germline CDR1 and CDR2: SGHAT and FQNNGV. The CDR3 consists of 15 residues.

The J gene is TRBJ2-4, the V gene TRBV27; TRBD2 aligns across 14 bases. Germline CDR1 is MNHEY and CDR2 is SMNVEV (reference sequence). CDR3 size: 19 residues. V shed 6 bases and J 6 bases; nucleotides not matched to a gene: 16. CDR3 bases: TGTGCCAGCAGCCCGACTAGCGGGAGGGCCTGGACAATCGCAAACATTCAGTACTTC. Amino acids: CASSPTSGRAWTIANIQYF.

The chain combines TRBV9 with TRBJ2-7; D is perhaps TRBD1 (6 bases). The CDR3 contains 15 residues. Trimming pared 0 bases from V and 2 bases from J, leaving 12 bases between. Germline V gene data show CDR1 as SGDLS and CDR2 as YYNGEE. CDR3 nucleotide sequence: TGTGCCAGCAGCGTAGGGGGCAGGACAGCCTACGAGCAGTACTTC. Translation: CASSVGGRTAYEQYF.

The CDR3 loop reads CASSHARESGYTF. Here the CDR3 DNA reads TGTGCCAGCAGCCACGCGCGGGAGTCTGGCTACACCTTC. The chain recombines TRBV16 with TRBJ1-2; no firm D call. The CDR3 loop spans 13 amino acids. The germline V and J ends were trimmed by 3 bases and 7 bases, with 12 bases remaining between them. The germline CDR1 and CDR2 sequences are KGHSY and FQNENV.

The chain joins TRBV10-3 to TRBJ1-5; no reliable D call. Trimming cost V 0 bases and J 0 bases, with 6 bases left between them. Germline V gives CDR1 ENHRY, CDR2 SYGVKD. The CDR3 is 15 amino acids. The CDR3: CAISESADSNQPQHF. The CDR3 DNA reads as TGTGCCATCAGTGAGTCAGCGGATAGCAATCAGCCCCAGCATTTT.

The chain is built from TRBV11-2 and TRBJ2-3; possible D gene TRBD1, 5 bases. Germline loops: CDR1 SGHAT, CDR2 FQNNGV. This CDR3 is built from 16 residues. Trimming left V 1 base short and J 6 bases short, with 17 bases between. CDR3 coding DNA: TGTGCCAGCAGCTTAGCAGGGCCCTTATTTGGGGATACGCAGTATTTT. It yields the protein CASSLAGPLFGDTQYF.